One and the same sample provided the 8 T cell receptor beta chains below, sequenced in a study of blood T cells in healthy people across ages. Primers used in a second PCR of roughly 6 to 12 cycles were a sample-barcoded 5' primer and a J-beta primer mix. TCRdb passed the 5' RACE reads through MiXCR, listing each CDR3 protein once. The sample has over a million distinct CDR3 sequences, approximately 59% seen once. What was sequenced was blood. The receptors were gathered from a man younger than 30 in good health.

V is TRBV5-1 and J is TRBJ2-5, with 7 bases matching TRBD2. The CDR3 spans 16 residues. V lost 3 bases to trimming and J lost 3 bases; unmatched junction nucleotides: 11. Germline CDR1 reads SGHRS; CDR2 reads YFSETQ. The CDR3 region is CASSWDLAAEKETQYF. CDR3 sequence (DNA): TGCGCCAGCAGCTGGGACCTAGCGGCAGAGAAAGAGACCCAGTACTTC.

The chain carries TRBV27 and TRBJ1-1, with D possibly matching TRBD1 (5 bases). Germline CDR1 is MNHEY and CDR2 is SMNVEV (reference sequence). This CDR3 is built from 15 residues. With 5 bases removed from V and 4 bases from J, the gap between germline ends came to 17 bases. The chain's CDR3 is CASSPEAGWGTEAFF. CDR3 nucleotides: TGTGCCAGCAGTCCTGAAGCAGGGTGGGGCACTGAAGCTTTCTTT.

The table lists this clonotype with a few counts. CDR3: CASSLGQLTEAFF. CDR3 in DNA: TGTGCCAGCAGTTTAGGTCAGCTCACTGAAGCTTTCTTT. V is TRBV12-3 or TRBV12-4 and J is TRBJ1-1; D unresolved. V lost 1 base, J lost 4 bases, and 7 bases lay in between. The CDR3 loop spans 13 amino acids.

This rearrangement joins TRBV11-2 to TRBJ2-1; the D is unclear. The J call may not be correct, given that the DNA end is closer to TRBJ2-7. Germline-derived CDR1 and CDR2 are SGHAT and FQNNGV. The CDR3 has 14 amino acids. Here the CDR3 reads CASSLDPQDYEQYF. DNA of the CDR3: TGTGCCAGCAGCTTGGATCCGCAAGACTACGAGCAGTACTTC.

This clonotype was detected only a few times. The chain has TRBV2 and TRBJ2-7, with 7 positions matching TRBD2. Germline CDR1 reads SNHLY; CDR2 reads FYNNEI. J was trimmed by 4 bases and V by 3 bases; bases with no gene match: 6. The CDR3 is 14 amino acids. The CDR3 nucleotides read TGTGCCAGCAGTGAGGGGACTAAGAAATACGAGCAGTACTTC. As protein: CASSEGTKKYEQYF.

Ten or more counts support this clonotype. The chain joins TRBV29-1 to TRBJ2-1; D not resolved. The V and J ends lost 7 bases and 3 bases respectively, with 13 bases between them. The CDR3 totals 13 residues. CDR1 and CDR2 (germline): SQVTM, ANQGSEA. The CDR3 loop reads CSALIPNYNEQFF. CDR3 DNA sequence: TGCAGCGCCCTCATCCCGAACTACAATGAGCAGTTCTTC.

V gene TRBV6-1 combines with J gene TRBJ1-2; no firm D call. The CDR3 has 10 amino acids. V was trimmed by 6 bases and J by 9 bases, leaving 8 bases between them. Germline-derived CDR1 and CDR2 are MNHNS and SASEGT. CDR3 residues: CASSKNSYTF. The CDR3 DNA reads as TGTGCCAGCAGCAAGAACAGCTACACCTTC.

V is TRBV4-2 and J is TRBJ2-7, with a possible D match to TRBD2 (5 bases). Germline V lookup: CDR1 LGHNA, CDR2 YNFKEQ. This CDR3 is 16 amino acids long. The V end lost 5 bases, the J end lost 5 bases, and 22 bases lay between the germline ends. The CDR3 DNA sequence: TGTGCCAGCAGCTACAATCTCGGGCTAGTGGGAGACGAGCAGTACTTC. Encoded protein: CASSYNLGLVGDEQYF.